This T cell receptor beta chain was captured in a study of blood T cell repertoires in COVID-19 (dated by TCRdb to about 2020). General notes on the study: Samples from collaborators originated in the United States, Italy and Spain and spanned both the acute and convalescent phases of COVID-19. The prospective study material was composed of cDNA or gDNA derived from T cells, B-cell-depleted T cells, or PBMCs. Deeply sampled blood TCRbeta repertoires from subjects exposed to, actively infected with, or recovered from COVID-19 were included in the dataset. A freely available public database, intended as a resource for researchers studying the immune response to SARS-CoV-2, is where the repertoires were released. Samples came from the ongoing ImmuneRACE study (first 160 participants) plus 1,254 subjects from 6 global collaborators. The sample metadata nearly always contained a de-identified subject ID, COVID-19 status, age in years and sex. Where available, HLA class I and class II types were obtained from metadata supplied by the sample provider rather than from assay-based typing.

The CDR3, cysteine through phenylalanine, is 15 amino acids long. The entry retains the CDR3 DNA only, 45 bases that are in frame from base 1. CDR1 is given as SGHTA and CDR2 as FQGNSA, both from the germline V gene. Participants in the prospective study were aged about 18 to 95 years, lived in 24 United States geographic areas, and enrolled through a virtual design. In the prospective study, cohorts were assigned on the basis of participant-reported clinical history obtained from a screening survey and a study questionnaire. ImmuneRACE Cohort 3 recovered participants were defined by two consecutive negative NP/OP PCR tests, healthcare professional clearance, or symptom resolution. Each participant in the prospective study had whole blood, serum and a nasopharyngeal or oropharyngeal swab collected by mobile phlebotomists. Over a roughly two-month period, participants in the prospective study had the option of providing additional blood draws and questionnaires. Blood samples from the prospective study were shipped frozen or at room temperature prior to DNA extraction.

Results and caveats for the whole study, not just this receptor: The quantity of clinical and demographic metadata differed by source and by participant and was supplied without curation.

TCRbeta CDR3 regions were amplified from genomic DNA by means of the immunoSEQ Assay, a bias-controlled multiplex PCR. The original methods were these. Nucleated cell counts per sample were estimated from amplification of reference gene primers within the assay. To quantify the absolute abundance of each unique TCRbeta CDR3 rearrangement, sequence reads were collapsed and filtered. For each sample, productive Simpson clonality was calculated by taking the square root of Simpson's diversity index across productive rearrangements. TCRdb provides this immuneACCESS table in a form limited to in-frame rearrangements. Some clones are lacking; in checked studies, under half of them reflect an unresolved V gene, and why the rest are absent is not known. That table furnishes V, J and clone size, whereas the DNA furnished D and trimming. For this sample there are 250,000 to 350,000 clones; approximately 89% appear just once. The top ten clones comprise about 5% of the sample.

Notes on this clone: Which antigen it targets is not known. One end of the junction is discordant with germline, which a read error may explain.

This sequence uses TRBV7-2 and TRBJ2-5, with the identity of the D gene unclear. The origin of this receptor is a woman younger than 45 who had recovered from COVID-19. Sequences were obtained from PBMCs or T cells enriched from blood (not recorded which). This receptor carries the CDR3 CASSLLSWPQEAQYF. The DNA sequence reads TGTGCCAGCAGCTTATTGTCGTGGCCACAAGAGGCCCAGTACTTC.